A single count supports the clone carrying this T cell receptor beta chain. Its antigen is unknown. Germline values: CDR1 SGHNT, CDR2 YYREEE (reference sequence). V was clipped by 4 bases and J by 0 bases, with 14 bases between them. This CDR3 region has 16 residues. This specimen comes from a study of OX40 agonist ivuxolimab in advanced cancers. For the study at large: In this trial design, patients received ivuxolimab intravenously at 0.01 to 10 mg/kg every 2 weeks. Averaging roughly 60 years in age, with a range of about 23 to 80, the cohort was about 86% male.

Patients who had autoimmune disease history or got systemic immunosuppression were left out. This table comes from immunoSEQ multiplex PCR, and its TCRdb copy is limited to in-frame clones, with some not included. The sample consists of about 75,000 clones, roughly 88% of them appearing once. Study-level findings and limits: On average, a greater number of expanded clones characterised CD8+ T cells relative to CD4+.

The rearrangement links TRBV5-4 to TRBJ1-3; the D gene is possibly TRBD1 (5 bases). This TCR was recovered from an adult with an advanced solid tumor such as melanoma, head and neck, liver or kidney cancer. Sequencing used CD4+ or CD8+ T cells sorted from blood, obtained in a trial of the OX40 agonist ivuxolimab. The CDR3 loop reads CASSPGPDSSGNTIYF. CDR3 in DNA: TGTGCCAGCAGCCCTGGGCCAGACAGCTCTGGAAACACCATATATTTT. The full variable domain, with the rest looked up from reference TRBV5-4 and TRBJ1-3, is ETGVTQSPTHLIKTRGQQVTLRCSSQSGHNTVSWYQQALGQGPQFIFQYYREEENGRGNFPPRFSGLQFPNYSSELNVNALELDDSALYLCASSPGPDSSGNTIYFGEGSWLTVV.